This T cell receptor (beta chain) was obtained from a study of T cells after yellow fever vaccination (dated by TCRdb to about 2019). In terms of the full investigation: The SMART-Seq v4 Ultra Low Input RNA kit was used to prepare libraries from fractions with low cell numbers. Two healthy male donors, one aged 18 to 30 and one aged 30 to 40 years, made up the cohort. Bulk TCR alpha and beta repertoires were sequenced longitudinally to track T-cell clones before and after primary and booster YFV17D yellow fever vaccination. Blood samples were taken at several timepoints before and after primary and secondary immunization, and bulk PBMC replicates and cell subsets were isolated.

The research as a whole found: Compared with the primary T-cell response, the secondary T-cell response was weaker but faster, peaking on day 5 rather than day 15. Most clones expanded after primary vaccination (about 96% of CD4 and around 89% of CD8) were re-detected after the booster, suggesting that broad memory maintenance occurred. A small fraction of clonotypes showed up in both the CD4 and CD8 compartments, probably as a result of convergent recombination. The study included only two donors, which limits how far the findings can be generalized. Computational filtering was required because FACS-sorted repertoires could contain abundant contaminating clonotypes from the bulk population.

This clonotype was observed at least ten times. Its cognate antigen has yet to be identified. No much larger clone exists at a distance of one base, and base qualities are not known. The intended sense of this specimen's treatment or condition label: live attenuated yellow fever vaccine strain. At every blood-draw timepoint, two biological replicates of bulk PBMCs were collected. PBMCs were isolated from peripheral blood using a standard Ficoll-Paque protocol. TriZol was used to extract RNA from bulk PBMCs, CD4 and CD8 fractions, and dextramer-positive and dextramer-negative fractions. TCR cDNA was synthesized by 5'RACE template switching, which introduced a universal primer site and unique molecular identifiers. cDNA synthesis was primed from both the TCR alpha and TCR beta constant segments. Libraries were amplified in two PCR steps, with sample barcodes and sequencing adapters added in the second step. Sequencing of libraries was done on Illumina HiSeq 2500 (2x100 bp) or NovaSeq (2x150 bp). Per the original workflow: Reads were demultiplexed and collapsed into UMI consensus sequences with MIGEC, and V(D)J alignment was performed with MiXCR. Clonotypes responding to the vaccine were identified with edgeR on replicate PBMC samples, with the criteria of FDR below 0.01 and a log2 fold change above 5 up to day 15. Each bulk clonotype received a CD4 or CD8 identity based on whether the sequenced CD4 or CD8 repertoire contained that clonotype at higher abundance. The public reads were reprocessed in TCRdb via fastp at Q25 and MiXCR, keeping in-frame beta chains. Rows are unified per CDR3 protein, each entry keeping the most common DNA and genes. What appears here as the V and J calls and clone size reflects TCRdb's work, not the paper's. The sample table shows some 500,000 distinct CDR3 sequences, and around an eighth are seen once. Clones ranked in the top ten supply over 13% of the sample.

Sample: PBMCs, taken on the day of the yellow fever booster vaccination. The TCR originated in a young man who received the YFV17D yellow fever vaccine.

The CDR3 amino acid sequence is: CASSRTVSPYNEQFF. In nucleotide form, the sequence is TGTGCCAGCAGTCGGACAGTAAGCCCCTACAATGAGCAGTTCTTC. The chain was built from TRBV6-2 or TRBV6-3 and TRBJ2-1; TRBD1 might be the D gene, on 6 matching bases. There are 15 amino acids in the CDR3, from cysteine to phenylalanine inclusive. The only DNA kept is the CDR3, 45 bases in frame from the first base. V is clipped by 5 bases and J by 2 bases, and the sequence between their germline boundaries is 13 bases long. For CDR1 and CDR2, the germline V gene lists MNHEY and SVGEGT.